Below are 25 T cell receptor beta chains sequenced from a single sample in a study of shared clonotypes between healthy human individuals. The data were produced by immunoSEQ multiplex PCR, yet TCRdb's version contains in-frame clones alone and is incomplete. The data show approximately 1,000,000 clones, approximately 77% seen once. Specimen: memory CD4+ T cells from PBMCs. As to subset: CD45RA-negative fraction. The receptors originated from a man between 18 and 29 years old in good health. Some clones in this sample may be carry-over from other donors' samples.

V and J are TRBV28 and TRBJ1-3; D possibly corresponds to TRBD1 (6 bases). This CDR3 has 14 residues. The germline gives CDR1 MDHEN, CDR2 SYDVKM. V lost 3 bases and J lost 8, with 14 bases in between. CDR3 loop: CASSFAGAGDTIYF. The CDR3 DNA sequence: TGTGCCAGCAGTTTCGCAGGGGCGGGGGACACCATATATTTT.

The chain links TRBV11-3 to TRBJ2-5, with 8 bases fitting TRBD1. With 5 bases clipped from V and 1 base from J, the junction kept 3 bases outside the gene matches. Looked up from germline, CDR1 is SGHNT and CDR2 is YENEEA. This CDR3 comprises 14 residues. The CDR3 coding sequence is TGTGCCAGCAGCCAGGGGGCATCCCAAGAGACCCAGTACTTC. Its translation: CASSQGASQETQYF. Together with reference TRBV11-3 and TRBJ2-5, the CDR3 gives the full variable domain: EAGVVQSPRYKIIEKKQPVAFWCNPISGHNTLYWYLQNLGQGPELLIRYENEEAVDDSQLPKDRFSAERLKGVDSTLKIQPAELGDSAVYLCASSQGASQETQYFGPGTRLLVL.

The V gene is TRBV5-1, the J gene TRBJ2-2; 9 bases are a match to TRBD1. This CDR3 is built from 15 residues. The V and J ends lost 5 bases and 4 bases, in that order; junction bases with no gene match: 6. In germline, CDR1 is SGHRS, CDR2 YFSETQ. The CDR3 protein is CASRRTGEGTGELFF. CDR3 coding DNA: TGCGCCAGCAGGCGGACAGGGGAAGGCACCGGGGAGCTGTTTTTT.

The chain has TRBV7-3 and TRBJ2-1; 7 bases agree with TRBD2. The CDR3 spans 15 residues. The germline CDR1 and CDR2 sequences are SGHTA and FQGTGA. The V and J ends lost 5 bases and 3 bases, in that order; junction bases with no gene match: 7. This CDR3 reads CASSPELADYNEQFF. Here the CDR3 DNA reads TGTGCCAGCAGCCCGGAGCTAGCGGACTACAATGAGCAGTTCTTC.

This clone appeared once. The rearrangement uses TRBV18 and TRBJ1-5; 7 positions match TRBD1. The V segment lost 3 bases and the J segment 6 bases; nucleotides outside the gene matches: 8. Germline V lookup: CDR1 KGHSH, CDR2 LQKENI. The CDR3 loop spans 15 amino acids. CDR3 residues: CASSPEGGGGQPQHF. The CDR3 nucleotides read TGTGCCAGCTCACCGGAAGGGGGCGGCGGTCAGCCCCAGCATTTT.

V usage is TRBV4-3 and J usage is TRBJ2-2; 7 bases fit TRBD2. The CDR3 contains 15 residues. CDR1 is LGHNA and CDR2 is YSLEER in the germline V gene. The J segment lost 6 bases and the V segment lost 3 bases, leaving 7 bases of the junction unmatched. The CDR3 region is CASSQPPGGAGELFF. The CDR3 DNA reads TGCGCCAGCAGCCAGCCCCCTGGGGGGGCCGGGGAGCTGTTTTTT.

The chain carries TRBV5-6 and TRBJ2-5, with a weak D call TRBD2 (5 bases). CDR1 SGHDT and CDR2 YYEEEE come from the germline V gene. Trimming removed 1 base from V and 2 bases from J, with 9 bases in between. The CDR3 runs 14 residues. The CDR3 coding sequence is TGTGCCAGCAGCTTGCGGGGTGGGCAAGAGACCCAGTACTTC. Its translation is CASSLRGGQETQYF.

The V gene is TRBV19, the J gene TRBJ1-2; D is perhaps TRBD1 (5 bases). Germline loops: CDR1 LNHDA, CDR2 SQIVND (reference sequence). Deletions cut 5 bases from V and 7 bases from J, with 14 bases between. The CDR3 length is 13 residues. The CDR3 spells CASSFDSLTGYTF. In nucleotides, the CDR3 is TGTGCCAGTAGTTTCGACAGTTTAACTGGCTACACCTTC.

The rearrangement uses TRBV28 and TRBJ1-2; no firm D call. CDR1 is MDHEN and CDR2 is SYDVKM in the germline V gene. This CDR3 is built from 14 residues. The ends were cut back, 6 bases at V and 0 bases at J, with 11 bases in the middle. CDR3 protein: CASRLPQSNYGYTF. DNA of the CDR3: TGTGCCAGCAGACTCCCACAGTCTAACTATGGCTACACCTTC.

The DNA for the CDR3 is TGCGCCAGCAGCAAACTTCAGGGGCAGCCCCAGCATTTT. Its translation is CASSKLQGQPQHF. The rearrangement links TRBV5-1 to TRBJ1-5; the D gene is possibly TRBD1 (6 bases). Germline V lookup: CDR1 SGHRS, CDR2 YFSETQ. The CDR3 is 13 residues long. V lost 4 bases to trimming and J lost 7 bases, with 12 bases between them.

This clone was seen once. This chain joins TRBV25-1 and TRBJ2-5, with D perhaps TRBD2 (6 bases). Between the trimmed V and J ends, which lost 4 bases and 5 bases, there was a span of 11 bases. Germline loops: CDR1 MGHDK, CDR2 SYGVNS. The CDR3 sequence is 13 residues long. CDR3: CASSGGVGETQYF. Here the CDR3 DNA reads TGTGCCAGCAGTGGGGGGGTCGGGGAGACCCAGTACTTC.

The rearrangement uses TRBV10-3 and TRBJ1-5; perhaps TRBD1 as D (5 bases). The V end lost 3 bases, the J end lost 7 bases, and 13 bases lay between the germline ends. The CDR3 is made up of 14 amino acids. Germline V gene sequence: CDR1 ENHRY, CDR2 SYGVKD. The CDR3 here is CAISDSRGEQPQHF. The DNA of the CDR3 is TGTGCCATCAGTGATTCGAGGGGTGAACAGCCCCAGCATTTT.

The rearrangement joins TRBV7-2 to TRBJ2-5, with 11 bases that match TRBD2. The V and J ends lost 3 bases and 2 bases, in that order; junction bases with no gene match: 5. The CDR3 has 16 residues. Germline CDR1 and CDR2: SGHTA and FQGNSA. The CDR3 reads CASSLALAGGQETQYF. DNA of the CDR3: TGTGCCAGCAGCTTGGCGCTAGCGGGAGGACAAGAGACCCAGTACTTC. The entire variable domain, with the rest obtained from reference TRBV7-2 and TRBJ2-5, is as follows: GAGVSQSPSNKVTEKGKDVELRCDPISGHTALYWYRQSLGQGLEFLIYFQGNSAPDKSGLPSDRFSAERTGGSVSTLTIQRTQQEDSAVYLCASSLALAGGQETQYFGPGTRLLVL.

This rearrangement joins TRBV28 to TRBJ1-1; the D is unclear. V was trimmed by 3 bases and J by 8 bases, leaving 7 bases between them. Looked up from germline, CDR1 is MDHEN and CDR2 is SYDVKM. This CDR3 spans 11 amino acids. The CDR3 is CASSLGREAFF. The DNA for the CDR3 is TGTGCCAGCAGTTTGGGGAGGGAAGCTTTCTTT.

This chain connects TRBV18 to TRBJ2-3; the match to TRBD2 covers 11 bases. The CDR3 extends over 16 amino acids. Germline CDR1 KGHSH, CDR2 LQKENI. With 6 bases clipped from V and 0 bases from J, the junction kept 5 bases outside the gene matches. The CDR3 coding sequence is TGTGCCAGCTCGCCGACTAGCGGGGCTAGCACAGATACGCAGTATTTT. Amino acid sequence: CASSPTSGASTDTQYF.

The chain combines TRBV7-7 with TRBJ2-5, with a possible D match to TRBD2 (6 bases). This CDR3 region has 13 residues. The germline CDR1 and CDR2 sequences are SSHAT and FNYEAQ (reference sequence). Trimming removed 5 bases at V and 2 bases at J, with 9 bases between. This CDR3 reads CASSRGMQETQYF. CDR3 nucleotide sequence: TGTGCCAGCAGCCGCGGGATGCAAGAGACCCAGTACTTC.

Points on this clone: Possible read error: a much larger clone is one base away. The same CDR3 arises from other DNA sequences in this sample as well. The chain joins TRBV28 to TRBJ2-3; D not resolved. Trimming removed 6 bases at V and 3 bases at J, with 7 bases between. There are 12 residues in the CDR3. Germline V gene data show CDR1 as MDHEN and CDR2 as SYDVKM. As DNA, the CDR3 is TGTGCCAGCAGCCTGGGAACAGATACGCAGTATTTT. Its protein product is CASSLGTDTQYF.

The rearrangement links TRBV6-1 to TRBJ2-1; 10 bases are a match to TRBD2. After removal of 2 bases from V and 7 bases from J, the junction contained 20 bases not matched to a gene. Germline V gives CDR1 MNHNS, CDR2 SASEGT. This CDR3 comprises 20 residues. This CDR3 is CASSERGGTPSGSVKNEQFF. The CDR3 coding sequence is TGTGCCAGCAGTGAACGAGGGGGTACGCCTAGCGGGAGTGTAAAAAATGAGCAGTTCTTC.

The chain uses TRBV30 and TRBJ1-5; D perhaps matches TRBD1 (6 bases). This CDR3 has 14 residues. Germline CDR1 reads GTSNPN; CDR2 reads SVGIG (reference sequence). Trimming took off 1 base at V and 4 bases at J, with 11 bases between the two ends. As DNA, the CDR3 is TGTGCCTGGAGTGGAGGGACACTGAATCAGCCCCAGCATTTT. Its translation: CAWSGGTLNQPQHF.

The CDR3 sequence is CASSPSEGETQYF. CDR3 nucleotide sequence: TGTGCCAGCAGCCCCTCCGAGGGAGAGACCCAGTACTTC. The chain has TRBV7-6 and TRBJ2-5; a weak D match, TRBD2 (5 bases). Germline V gives CDR1 SGHVS, CDR2 FNYEAQ. The CDR3 runs 13 residues. V was pared by 5 bases and J by 4 bases, with 11 bases between. Based on the CDR3 plus reference TRBV7-6 and TRBJ2-5, the full variable domain is GAGVSQSPRYKVTKRGQDVALRCDPISGHVSLYWYRQALGQGPEFLTYFNYEAQQDKSGLPNDRFSAERPEGSISTLTIQRTEQRDSAMYRCASSPSEGETQYFGPGTRLLVL.

This clone has more than one count but fewer than ten. This chain joins TRBV28 and TRBJ1-1, with D possibly TRBD1 on 5 matching bases. Germline V gene data show CDR1 as MDHEN and CDR2 as SYDVKM. The length of the CDR3 is 13 residues. V lost 3 bases, J lost 8 bases, and 13 bases lay in between. CDR3 sequence: CASSFTGPPEAFF. DNA of the CDR3: TGTGCCAGCAGTTTTACGGGACCCCCCGAAGCTTTCTTT.

As to this clone: Different DNA sequences within this sample yield the same CDR3. The chain employs TRBV29-1 and TRBJ1-2; 10 nucleotides match TRBD1. CDR3 size: 12 residues. In germline, CDR1 is SQVTM, CDR2 ANQGSEA. The ends lost 4 bases at V and 5 bases at J; junction bases unmatched: 1. The CDR3 DNA follows: TGCAGCGTTGGGGGACAGGGGTATGGCTACACCTTC. Translated, it gives CSVGGQGYGYTF.

The CDR3 DNA reads as TGTGCCAGCAGCTTGGGGCAGCTTTACACTGAAGCTTTCTTT. This gives the protein CASSLGQLYTEAFF. The genes are TRBV5-6 and TRBJ1-1, with unresolved D. V dropped 0 bases and J dropped 3 bases, with 9 bases sitting between them. CDR1 SGHDT and CDR2 YYEEEE come from the germline V gene. This CDR3 contains 14 residues.

In regard to this clone: Other DNA sequences of this sample code for an identical CDR3. V and J are TRBV29-1 and TRBJ2-7; either TRBD1 or TRBD2 may fit D (5 bases each). The CDR3 is made up of 11 amino acids. From germline, CDR1 is SQVTM and CDR2 ANQGSEA. V was shortened by 6 bases and J by 4 bases, with 10 bases between the two germline ends. The CDR3 region has the DNA TGCAGCGTGGGGGTATCTTACGAGCAGTACTTC. This gives the protein CSVGVSYEQYF.

This chain uses TRBV28 with TRBJ2-5, with 11 bases fitting TRBD2. Losses at the gene ends were 6 bases for V and 0 bases for J; bases not matched to a gene: 15. The germline V gene has CDR1 MDHEN and CDR2 SYDVKM. The CDR3 sequence is 19 residues long. The CDR3 sequence is CASSTTSGGAPLYQETQYF. The CDR3, as DNA: TGTGCCAGCAGCACCACTAGCGGGGGCGCCCCCTTGTACCAAGAGACCCAGTACTTC.